This T cell receptor (beta chain) is drawn from a study of cytomegalovirus exposure and HLA in healthy donors. Those who donated were healthy bone marrow donors. Trimming cost V 2 bases and J 4 bases; bases outside gene matches: 15. Looked up from germline, CDR1 is SGHDN and CDR2 is FVKESK. This CDR3 is built from 19 residues. 60 Vbeta and 13 Jbeta primers were used in PCR. Here immunoSEQ multiplex PCR was the method, and the copy in TCRdb shows in-frame clones only, minus some. The sample gives around 80,000 clones, about 73% of which show up once; around 4.3% is in the top ten. General study results and limits: Several of the most significant clusters were apparently associated with common viral pathogens in a later analysis. Reported results showed that the classifier diagnosed cytomegalovirus status with high specificity and sensitivity. Later on, an analysis tied 15,000 or so TCR beta sequences to HLA alleles at 0.05 false discovery rate.

On this clone itself: Its antigen is still unknown.

Sequenced input: PBMCs. The chain joins TRBV14 to TRBJ2-5; TRBD2 agrees at 11 bases. This receptor was obtained from a man between 40 and 49 years old in good health and CMV-seronegative. This CDR3 reads CASSQKIGTSGSVGETQYF. CDR3 sequence (DNA): TGTGCCAGCAGCCAAAAGATAGGAACTAGCGGGAGCGTAGGAGAGACCCAGTACTTC. The variable domain in full, with the rest retrieved from reference TRBV14 and TRBJ2-5, is EAGVTQFPSHSVIEKGQTVTLRCDPISGHDNLYWYRRVMGKEIKFLLHFVKESKQDESGMPNNRFLAERTGGTYSTLKVQPAELEDSGVYFCASSQKIGTSGSVGETQYFGPGTRLLVL.